Here is one T cell receptor beta chain with its context. Per germline, CDR1 LNHNV and CDR2 YYDKDF (reference sequence). Trimming stripped 1 base from V and 8 bases from J, with 9 bases between. The CDR3 consists of 14 residues. Each CDR3 protein gets one entry after TCRdb re-called the 5' RACE reads with MiXCR. The table shows approximately 220,000 distinct CDR3 sequences, with 7.5% occurring only once. The data derive from a study of identical twins. The same sample was also studied in work on yellow fever vaccine responses in identical twins.

The rearrangement links TRBV15 to TRBJ1-6; unclear D gene. The specimen sequenced was memory (CD45RO+) T cells sorted from blood. This receptor was taken from a young woman in good health. Written as DNA, the CDR3 is TGTGCCACCAGCAGAGGCCCCGGGGATTCACCCCTCCACTTT. It encodes CATSRGPGDSPLHF.